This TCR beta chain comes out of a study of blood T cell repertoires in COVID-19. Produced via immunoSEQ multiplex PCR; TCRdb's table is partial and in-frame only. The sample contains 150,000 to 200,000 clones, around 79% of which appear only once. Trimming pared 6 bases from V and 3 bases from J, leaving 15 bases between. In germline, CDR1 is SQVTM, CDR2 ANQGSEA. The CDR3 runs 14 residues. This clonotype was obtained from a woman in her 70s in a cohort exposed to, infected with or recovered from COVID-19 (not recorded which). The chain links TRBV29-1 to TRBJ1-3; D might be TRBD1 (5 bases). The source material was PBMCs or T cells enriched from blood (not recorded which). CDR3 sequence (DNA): TGCAGCGTGGGTAGGGGCGTCGGTGGAAACACCATATATTTT. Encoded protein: CSVGRGVGGNTIYF.